This T cell receptor (beta chain) was documented in a study of human T cells and chemical hapten exposure. Study-wide results and caveats: With regard to DPC sensitization, TCRs above 1 in 1000 frequency did not change.

Time point reported: healthy volunteer bleed at 6 weeks. Whole blood, unfractionated, served as the material for total RNA extraction. The library tagged individual cDNA molecules with unique molecular identifiers. TCRdb reprocessed the RACE reads via MiXCR and lists one record per CDR3 protein. The table has about 77,000 distinct CDR3 sequences, 8.5% to 10% seen once. This clonotype came up many times. Its specificity is not known. This TCR was recovered from a female donor in good health. Some clones in this sample may be carry-over from other donors' samples. Sequenced input: whole blood.

In DNA form, the CDR3 reads TGCAGTGCTAAACCCATCGAAACGAACACTGAAGCTTTCTTT. This encodes CSAKPIETNTEAFF. The chain links TRBV20-1 to TRBJ1-1; D is unclear. CDR1 DFQATT and CDR2 SNEGSKA come from the germline V gene (reference sequence). Trimming left V 4 bases short and J 1 base short, with 13 bases between. This CDR3 region has 14 residues.